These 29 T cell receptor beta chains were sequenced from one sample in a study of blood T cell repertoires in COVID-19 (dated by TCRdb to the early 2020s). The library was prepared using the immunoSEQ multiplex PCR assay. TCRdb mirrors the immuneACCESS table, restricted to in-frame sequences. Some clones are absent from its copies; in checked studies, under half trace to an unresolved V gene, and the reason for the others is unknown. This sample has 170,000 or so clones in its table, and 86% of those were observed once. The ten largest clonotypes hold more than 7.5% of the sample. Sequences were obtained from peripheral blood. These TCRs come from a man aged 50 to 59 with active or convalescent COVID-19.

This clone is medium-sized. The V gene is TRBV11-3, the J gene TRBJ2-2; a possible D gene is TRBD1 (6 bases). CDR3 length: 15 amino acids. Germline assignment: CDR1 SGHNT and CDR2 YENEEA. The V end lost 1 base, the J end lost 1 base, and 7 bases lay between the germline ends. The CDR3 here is CASSLGTVNTGELFF. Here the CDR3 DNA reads TGTGCCAGCAGCTTAGGGACAGTGAACACCGGGGAGCTGTTTTTT.

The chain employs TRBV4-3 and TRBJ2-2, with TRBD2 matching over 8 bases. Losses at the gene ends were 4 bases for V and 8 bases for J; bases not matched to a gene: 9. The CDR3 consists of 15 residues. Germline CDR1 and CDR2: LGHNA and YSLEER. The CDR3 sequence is CASSLGRGAGGELFF. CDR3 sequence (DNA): TGCGCCAGCAGCCTCGGGCGGGGGGCAGGAGGGGAGCTGTTTTTT.

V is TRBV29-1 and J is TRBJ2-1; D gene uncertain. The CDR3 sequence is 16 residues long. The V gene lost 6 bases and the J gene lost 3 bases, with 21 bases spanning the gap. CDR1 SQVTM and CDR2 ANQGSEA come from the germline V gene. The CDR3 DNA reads TGCAGCGTAACCCGGTTGACTTCTTTATTCTACAATGAGCAGTTCTTC. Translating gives CSVTRLTSLFYNEQFF.

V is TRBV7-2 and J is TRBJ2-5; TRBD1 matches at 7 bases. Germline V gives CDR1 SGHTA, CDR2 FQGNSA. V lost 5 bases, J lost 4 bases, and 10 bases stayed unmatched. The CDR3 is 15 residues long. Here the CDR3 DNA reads TGTGCCAGCAGCCCCCTGGGACAGTCAGGAGAGACCCAGTACTTC. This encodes CASSPLGQSGETQYF.

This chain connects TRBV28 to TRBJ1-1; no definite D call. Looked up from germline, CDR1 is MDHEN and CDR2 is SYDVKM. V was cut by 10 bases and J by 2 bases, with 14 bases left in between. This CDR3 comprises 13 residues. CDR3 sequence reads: CATIRYYNTEAFF. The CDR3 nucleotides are TGTGCCACCATCCGGTACTATAACACTGAAGCTTTCTTT.

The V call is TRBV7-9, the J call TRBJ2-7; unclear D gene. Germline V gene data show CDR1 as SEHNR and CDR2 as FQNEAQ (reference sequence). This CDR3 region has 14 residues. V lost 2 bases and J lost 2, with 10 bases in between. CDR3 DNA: TGTGCCAGCAGCTTACGTGTCTCCCCCTACGAGCAGTACTTC. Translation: CASSLRVSPYEQYF.

The CDR3 is CASSPGGGQETQYF. CDR3 nucleotides: TGTGCCAGCAGCCCGGGTGGAGGACAAGAGACCCAGTACTTC. The chain has TRBV5-5 and TRBJ2-5; possibly TRBD2 for D (5 bases). Germline CDR1 and CDR2: SGHKS and YYEKEE (reference sequence). V was clipped by 4 bases and J by 2 bases, with 12 bases between them. The CDR3 loop spans 14 amino acids.

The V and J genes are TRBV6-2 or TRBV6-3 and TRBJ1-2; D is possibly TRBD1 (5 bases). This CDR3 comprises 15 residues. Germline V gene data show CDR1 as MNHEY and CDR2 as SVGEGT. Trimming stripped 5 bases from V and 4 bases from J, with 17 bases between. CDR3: CASSPNRDGGYGYTF. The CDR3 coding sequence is TGTGCCAGCAGTCCAAACCGGGACGGGGGCTATGGCTACACCTTC.

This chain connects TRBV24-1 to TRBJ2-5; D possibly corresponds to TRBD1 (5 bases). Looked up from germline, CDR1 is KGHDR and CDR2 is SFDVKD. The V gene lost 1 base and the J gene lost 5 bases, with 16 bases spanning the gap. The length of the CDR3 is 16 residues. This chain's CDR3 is CATSDLIGQGEETQYF. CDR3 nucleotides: TGTGCCACCAGTGATTTAATCGGGCAGGGTGAGGAGACCCAGTACTTC.

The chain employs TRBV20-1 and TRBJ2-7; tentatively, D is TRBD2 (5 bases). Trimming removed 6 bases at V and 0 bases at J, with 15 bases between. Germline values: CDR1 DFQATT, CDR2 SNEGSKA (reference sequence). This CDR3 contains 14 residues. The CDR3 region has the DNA TGCAGTGCCAGTGGGCGGACTGACTCCTACGAGCAGTACTTC. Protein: CSASGRTDSYEQYF.

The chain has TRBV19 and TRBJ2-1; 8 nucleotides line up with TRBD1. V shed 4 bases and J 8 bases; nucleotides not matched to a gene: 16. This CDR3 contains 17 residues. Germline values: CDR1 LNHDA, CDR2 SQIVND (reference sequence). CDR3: CASSTTDRVKVLYEQFF. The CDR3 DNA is TGTGCCAGTAGTACCACGGACAGGGTAAAAGTTCTTTATGAGCAGTTCTTC. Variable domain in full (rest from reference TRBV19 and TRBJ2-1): DGGITQSPKYLFRKEGQNVTLSCEQNLNHDAMYWYRQDPGQGLRLIYYSQIVNDFQKGDIAEGYSVSREKKESFPLTVTSAQKNPTAFYLCASSTTDRVKVLYEQFFGPGTRLTVL.

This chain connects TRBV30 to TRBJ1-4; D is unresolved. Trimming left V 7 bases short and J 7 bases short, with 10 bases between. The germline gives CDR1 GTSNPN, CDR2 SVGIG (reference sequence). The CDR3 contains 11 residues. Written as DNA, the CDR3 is TGTGCCTTTGACAATCCTGAAAAACTGTTTTTT. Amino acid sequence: CAFDNPEKLFF.

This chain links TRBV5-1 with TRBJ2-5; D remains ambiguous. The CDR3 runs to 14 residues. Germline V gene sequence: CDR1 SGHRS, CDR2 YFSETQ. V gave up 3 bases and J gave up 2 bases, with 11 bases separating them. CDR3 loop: CASSSETGQETQYF. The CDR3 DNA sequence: TGCGCCAGCAGCTCGGAGACTGGTCAAGAGACCCAGTACTTC.

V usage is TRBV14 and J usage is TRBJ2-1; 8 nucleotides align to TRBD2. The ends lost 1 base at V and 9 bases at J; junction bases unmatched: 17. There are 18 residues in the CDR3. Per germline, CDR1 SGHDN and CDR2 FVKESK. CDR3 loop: CASSQVGVLSGRSSEQFF. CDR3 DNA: TGTGCCAGCAGCCAAGTTGGGGTATTGAGCGGGAGAAGCAGTGAGCAGTTCTTC.

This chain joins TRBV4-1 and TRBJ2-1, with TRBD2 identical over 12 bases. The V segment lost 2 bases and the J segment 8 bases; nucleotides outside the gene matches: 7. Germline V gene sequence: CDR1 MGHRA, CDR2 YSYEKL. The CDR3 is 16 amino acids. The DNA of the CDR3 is TGCGCCAGCAGCCAATCCCGGACTAGCGGGGTGGATGAGCAGTTCTTC. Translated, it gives CASSQSRTSGVDEQFF.

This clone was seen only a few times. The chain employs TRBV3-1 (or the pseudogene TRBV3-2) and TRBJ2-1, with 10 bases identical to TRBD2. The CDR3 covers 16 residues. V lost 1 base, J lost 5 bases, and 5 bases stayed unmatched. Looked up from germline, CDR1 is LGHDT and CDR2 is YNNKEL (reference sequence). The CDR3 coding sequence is TGTGCCAGCAGCCAAGTCAGAGCGGGAGGGAACAATGAGCAGTTCTTC. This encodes CASSQVRAGGNNEQFF.

The CDR3 region is CATSAEGAEQYF. The CDR3 nucleotides are TGTGCCACCAGTGCCGAGGGCGCCGAGCAGTACTTC. V is TRBV24-1 and J is TRBJ2-7, with D perhaps TRBD2 (5 bases). The CDR3 spans 12 residues. The germline V gene encodes CDR1 KGHDR and CDR2 SFDVKD. V was clipped by 5 bases and J by 6 bases, with 10 bases between them.

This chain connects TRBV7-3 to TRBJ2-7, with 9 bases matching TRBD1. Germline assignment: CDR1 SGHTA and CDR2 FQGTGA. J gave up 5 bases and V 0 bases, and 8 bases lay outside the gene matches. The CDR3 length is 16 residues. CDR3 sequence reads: CASSLTGTGNLNEQYF. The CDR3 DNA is TGTGCCAGCAGCTTAACCGGGACAGGGAATCTCAACGAGCAGTACTTC.

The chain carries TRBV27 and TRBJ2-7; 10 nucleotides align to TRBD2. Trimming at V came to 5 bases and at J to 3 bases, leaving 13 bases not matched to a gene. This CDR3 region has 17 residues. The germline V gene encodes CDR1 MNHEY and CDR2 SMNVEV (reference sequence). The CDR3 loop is CASSGNAGSGGFYEQYF. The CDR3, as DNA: TGTGCCAGCAGTGGAAACGCTGGTAGCGGGGGGTTCTACGAGCAGTACTTC.

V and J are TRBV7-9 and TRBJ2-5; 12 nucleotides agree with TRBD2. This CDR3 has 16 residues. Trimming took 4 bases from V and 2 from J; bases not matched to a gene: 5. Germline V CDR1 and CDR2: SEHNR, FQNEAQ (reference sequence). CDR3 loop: CASSSLLAGGQETQYF. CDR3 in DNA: TGTGCCAGCAGCTCGCTACTAGCGGGGGGACAAGAGACCCAGTACTTC.

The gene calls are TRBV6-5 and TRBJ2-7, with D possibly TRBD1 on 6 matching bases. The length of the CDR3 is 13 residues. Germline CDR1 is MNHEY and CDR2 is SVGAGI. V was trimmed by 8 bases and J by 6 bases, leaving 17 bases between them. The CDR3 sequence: CASGTKTGFEQYF. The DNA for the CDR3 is TGTGCCAGCGGAACTAAGACAGGCTTCGAGCAGTACTTC.

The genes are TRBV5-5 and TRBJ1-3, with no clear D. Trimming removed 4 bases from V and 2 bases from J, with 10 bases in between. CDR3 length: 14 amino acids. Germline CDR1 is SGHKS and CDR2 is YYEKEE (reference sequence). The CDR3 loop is CASSPGPTGNTIYF. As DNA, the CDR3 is TGTGCCAGCAGCCCCGGTCCCACTGGAAACACCATATATTTT.

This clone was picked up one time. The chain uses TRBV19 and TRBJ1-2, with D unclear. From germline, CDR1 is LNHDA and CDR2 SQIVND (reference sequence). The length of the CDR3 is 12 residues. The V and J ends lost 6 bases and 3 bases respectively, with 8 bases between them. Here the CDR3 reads CASSDGYYGYTF. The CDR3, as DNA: TGTGCCAGTAGCGACGGGTACTATGGCTACACCTTC.

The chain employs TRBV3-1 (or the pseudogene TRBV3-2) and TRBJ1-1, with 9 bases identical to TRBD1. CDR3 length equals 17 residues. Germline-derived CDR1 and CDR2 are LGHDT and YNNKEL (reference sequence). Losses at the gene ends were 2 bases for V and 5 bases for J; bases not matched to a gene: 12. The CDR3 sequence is CASSQPTPRQGETEAFF. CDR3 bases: TGTGCCAGCAGCCAACCCACCCCGAGACAGGGGGAAACTGAAGCTTTCTTT.

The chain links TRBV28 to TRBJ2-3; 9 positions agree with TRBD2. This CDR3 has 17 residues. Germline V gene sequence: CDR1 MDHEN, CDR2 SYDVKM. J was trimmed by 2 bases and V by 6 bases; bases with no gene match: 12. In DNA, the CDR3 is TGTGCCAGCAGCCCCGTGGGGCTAGCGGGGCACACAGATACGCAGTATTTT. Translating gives CASSPVGLAGHTDTQYF. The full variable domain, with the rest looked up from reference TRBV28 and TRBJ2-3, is DVKVTQSSRYLVKRTGEKVFLECVQDMDHENMFWYRQDPGLGLRLIYFSYDVKMKEKGDIPEGYSVSREKKERFSLILESASTNQTSMYLCASSPVGLAGHTDTQYFGPGTRLTVL.

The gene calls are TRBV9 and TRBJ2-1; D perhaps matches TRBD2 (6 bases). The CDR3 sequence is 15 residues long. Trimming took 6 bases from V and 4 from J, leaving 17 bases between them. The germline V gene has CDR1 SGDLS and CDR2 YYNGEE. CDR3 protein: CASTGGRDLYNEQFF. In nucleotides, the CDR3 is TGTGCCAGCACCGGTGGGCGGGATCTATACAATGAGCAGTTCTTC.

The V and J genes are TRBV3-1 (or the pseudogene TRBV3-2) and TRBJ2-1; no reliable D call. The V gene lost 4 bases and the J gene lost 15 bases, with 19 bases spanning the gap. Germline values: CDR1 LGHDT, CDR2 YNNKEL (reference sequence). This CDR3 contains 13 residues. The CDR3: CASSPKVGSFLFF. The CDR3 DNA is TGTGCCAGCAGCCCTAAGGTCGGGTCCTTTCTGTTCTTC.

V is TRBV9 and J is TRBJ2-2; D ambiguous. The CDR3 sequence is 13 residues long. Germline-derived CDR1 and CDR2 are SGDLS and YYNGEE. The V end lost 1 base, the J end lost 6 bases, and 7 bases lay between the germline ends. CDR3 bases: TGTGCCAGCAGCGTAACTTACTCCGGGGAGCTGTTTTTT. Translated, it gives CASSVTYSGELFF. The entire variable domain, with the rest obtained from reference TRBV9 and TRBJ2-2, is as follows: DSGVTQTPKHLITATGQRVTLRCSPRSGDLSVYWYQQSLDQGLQFLIQYYNGEERAKGNILERFSAQQFPDLHSELNLSSLELGDSALYFCASSVTYSGELFFGEGSRLTVL.

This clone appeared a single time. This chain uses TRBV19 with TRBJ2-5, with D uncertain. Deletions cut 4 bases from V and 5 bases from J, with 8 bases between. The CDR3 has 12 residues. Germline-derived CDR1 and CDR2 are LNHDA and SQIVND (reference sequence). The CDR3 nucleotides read TGTGCCAGTAGTAGTCGTGGCGAGACCCAGTACTTC. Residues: CASSSRGETQYF.